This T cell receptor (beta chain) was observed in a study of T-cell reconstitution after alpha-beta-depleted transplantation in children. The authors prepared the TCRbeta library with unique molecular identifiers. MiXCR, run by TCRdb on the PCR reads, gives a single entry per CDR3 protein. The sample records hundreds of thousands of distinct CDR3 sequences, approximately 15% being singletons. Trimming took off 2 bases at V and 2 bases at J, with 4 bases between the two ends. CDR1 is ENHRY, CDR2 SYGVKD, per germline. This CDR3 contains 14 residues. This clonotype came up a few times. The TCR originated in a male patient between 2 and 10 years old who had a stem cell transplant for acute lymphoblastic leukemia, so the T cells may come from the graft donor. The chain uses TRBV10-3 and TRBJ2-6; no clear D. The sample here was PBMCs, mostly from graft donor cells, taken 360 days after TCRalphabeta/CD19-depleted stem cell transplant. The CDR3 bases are TGTGCCATCAGTGAGCTTACTGGGGCCAACGTCCTGACTTTC. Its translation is CAISELTGANVLTF.